This TCR beta chain appears in the sequencing data of a study of blood T cell repertoires in COVID-19. Assay: immunoSEQ multiplex PCR; the TCRdb copy retains only in-frame clones and omits some. The sample contains over 200,000 clones, approximately 88% of which appear only once. The CDR3 covers 14 residues. The V and J ends lost 5 bases and 6 bases, in that order; junction bases with no gene match: 8. Germline CDR1 LNHDA, CDR2 SQIVND (reference sequence). Self-reported history from a screening survey and questionnaire set each donor's cohort. The genes are TRBV19 and TRBJ1-2, with 8 bases matching TRBD1. This clonotype originated in a woman aged 25 to 39 who had been exposed to COVID-19. The sequencing sample was made of PBMCs or T cells enriched from blood (not recorded which). CDR3 DNA sequence: TGTGCCAGTAGTGGGCAGGGCAGGGGGCATGGCTACACCTTC. It translates to CASSGQGRGHGYTF.